The present T cell receptor beta chain was sequenced within a study of blood T cell repertoires in COVID-19. Looking at the study overall: Samples representing acute and convalescent COVID-19 were sourced from the United States, Italy and Spain.

Cohort 3 recovered donors had two negative PCRs, clearance, or symptom resolution. The CDR3 has 14 amino acids. The germline V gene encodes CDR1 MDHEN and CDR2 SYDVKM. V shed 10 bases, J shed 0 bases, and the junction held 6 bases outside the gene matches. Profiling relied on immunoSEQ multiplex PCR, and the TCRdb table lists in-frame clones only, not all of them. The sample comprises roughly 250,000 clones, around 89% of which are singletons, and 8.8% rests with the top ten. J is TRBJ1-3 and V is TRBV28; 7 bases agree with TRBD1. The sequenced material came from PBMCs or T cells enriched from blood (not recorded which). The source of this sequence is a man aged 40-49 years who had recovered from COVID-19. DNA of the CDR3: TGTGCCATTCGCAGGGGGGTCTCTGGAAACACCATATATTTT. Translating it yields CAIRRGVSGNTIYF.